What follows describes a single T cell receptor beta chain. Its binding antigen is unknown. No base-level quality is on record; no much larger clone is a single base apart. Participants in the prospective study were aged about 18 to 95 years, lived in about two dozen United States geographic areas, and enrolled through a virtual design. In the prospective study, participants were assigned to cohorts based on the clinical history participants reported in a screening survey and a study questionnaire. Mobile phlebotomists in the prospective study collected whole blood, serum and a nasopharyngeal or oropharyngeal swab from every participant. Prospective study participants could optionally give additional blood draws and questionnaires over an approximately 2-month period. Blood samples from the prospective study were shipped frozen or at room temperature prior to DNA extraction. This record comes from a study of blood T cell repertoires in COVID-19 (TCRdb year 2020). Regarding the complete study: Samples from collaborators originated in the United States, Italy and Spain and spanned both the acute and convalescent phases of COVID-19. The material from the prospective study consisted of cDNA or gDNA derived from T cells, B-cell-depleted T cells, or PBMCs. Deeply sampled blood TCRbeta repertoires from subjects exposed to, actively infected with, or recovered from COVID-19 were included in the dataset. The repertoires were released in a freely available public database intended as a resource for research on the immune response to SARS-CoV-2. Samples came from the ongoing ImmuneRACE study (first 160 participants) plus 1,254 subjects from 6 global collaborators. The sample metadata nearly always contained a de-identified subject ID, COVID-19 status, age in years and sex. HLA class I and class II types, where available, came from metadata supplied by the sample provider rather than from assay-based typing. Results and caveats for the whole study, not just this receptor: The quantity of clinical and demographic metadata differed by source and by participant and was supplied without curation.

From the cysteine through the phenylalanine, the CDR3 covers 15 amino acids. Of all the DNA, just the CDR3 is kept, 45 bases in frame from base 1. V is pared back by 3 bases and J by 5 bases, with 20 bases lying between the germline termini. CDR1 SQVTM and CDR2 ANQGSEA were looked up in the germline V gene. TCRbeta CDR3 regions were amplified from genomic DNA by means of the immunoSEQ Assay, a bias-controlled multiplex PCR. As for the original processing: The number of nucleated cells in each sample was estimated from the amplification of reference gene primers within the assay. Sequence reads were collapsed and filtered to measure the absolute abundance of every unique TCRbeta CDR3 rearrangement. For each sample, productive Simpson clonality was calculated by taking the square root of Simpson's diversity index across productive rearrangements. TCRdb provides this immuneACCESS table in a form limited to in-frame rearrangements. Some clones are lacking; in checked studies, under half of them reflect an unresolved V gene, and why the rest are absent is not known. That table is the source of V, J and clone size, and D and trimming were worked out from the DNA. Recorded for this sample are 180,000 or so clones; around four fifths of them occurred a single time. The leading ten clones occupy 3.6% of the sample.

The sequence derives from a woman aged 50 to 60 in a cohort exposed to, infected with or recovered from COVID-19 (not recorded which). The sequenced sample consisted of PBMCs or T cells enriched from blood (not recorded which). The chain is assembled from TRBV29-1 and TRBJ2-7, with TRBD1 perhaps the D gene, on 6 matching bases. The DNA sequence is as follows: TGCAGCGTTGAGGCGGATACAGGGTCCCCCCACGAGCAGTACTTC. Translation gives CSVEADTGSPHEQYF.